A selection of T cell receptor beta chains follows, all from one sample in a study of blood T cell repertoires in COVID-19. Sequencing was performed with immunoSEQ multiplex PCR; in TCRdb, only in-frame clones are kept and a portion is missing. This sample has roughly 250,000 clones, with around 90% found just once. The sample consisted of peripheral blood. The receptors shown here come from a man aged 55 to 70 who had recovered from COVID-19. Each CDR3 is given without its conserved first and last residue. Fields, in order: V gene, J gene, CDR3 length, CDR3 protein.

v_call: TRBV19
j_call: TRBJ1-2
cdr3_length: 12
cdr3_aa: ASATGGPNYGYT

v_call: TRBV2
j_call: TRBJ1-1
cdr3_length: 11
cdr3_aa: AGDRGLNTEAF

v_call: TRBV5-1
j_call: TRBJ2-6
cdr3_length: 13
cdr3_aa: ASSLPSDGANVLT

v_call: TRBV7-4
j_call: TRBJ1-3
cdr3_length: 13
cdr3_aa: ASRGRESSGNTIY

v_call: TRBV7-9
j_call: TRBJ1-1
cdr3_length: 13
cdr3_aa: ASRSGAVGNTEAF

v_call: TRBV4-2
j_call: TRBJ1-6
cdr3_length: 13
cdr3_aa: ASSLEGRGYSPLH

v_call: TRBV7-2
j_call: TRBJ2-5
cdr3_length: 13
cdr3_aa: ASSSQGGQKETQY

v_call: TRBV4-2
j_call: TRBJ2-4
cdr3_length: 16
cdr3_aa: ASSQDKLAGGGKNIQY

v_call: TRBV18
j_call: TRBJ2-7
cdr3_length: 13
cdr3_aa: ASSPQQGGTLEQY

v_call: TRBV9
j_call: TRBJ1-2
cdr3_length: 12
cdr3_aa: ASSVGASNYGYT

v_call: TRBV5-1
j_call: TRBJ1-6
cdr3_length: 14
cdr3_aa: ASSLDGQGFNSPLH

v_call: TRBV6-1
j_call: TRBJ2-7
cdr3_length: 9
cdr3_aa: ASSDYDEQY

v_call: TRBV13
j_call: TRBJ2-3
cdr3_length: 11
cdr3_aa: ASSPISTDTQY

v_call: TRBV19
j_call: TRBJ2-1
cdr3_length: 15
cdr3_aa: ASRAWGTGDTYNEQF

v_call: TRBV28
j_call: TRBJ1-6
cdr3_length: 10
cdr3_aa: ASSPQSSSLH

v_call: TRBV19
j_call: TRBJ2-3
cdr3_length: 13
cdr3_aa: ASSIVGTSTDTQY

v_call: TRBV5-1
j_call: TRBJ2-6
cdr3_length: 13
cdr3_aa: ASSLTPGQVYVLT

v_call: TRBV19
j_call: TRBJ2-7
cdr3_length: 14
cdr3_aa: ASSGSSGGTNYEQY

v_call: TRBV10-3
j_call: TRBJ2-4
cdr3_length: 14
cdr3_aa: AISSSGGEAKNIQY

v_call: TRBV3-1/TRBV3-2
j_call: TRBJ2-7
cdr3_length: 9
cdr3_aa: ASSPGEVQY

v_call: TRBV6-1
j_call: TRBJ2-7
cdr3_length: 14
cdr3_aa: ASSEATVRSSYEQY

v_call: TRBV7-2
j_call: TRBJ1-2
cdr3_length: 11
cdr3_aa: ASSLQANYGYT

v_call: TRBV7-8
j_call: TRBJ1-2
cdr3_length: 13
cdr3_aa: ASSPRTALGYGYT

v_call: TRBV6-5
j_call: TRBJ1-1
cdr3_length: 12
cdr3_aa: ASTRDMRNTEAF

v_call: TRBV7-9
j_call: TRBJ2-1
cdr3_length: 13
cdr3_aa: ASSSPPGTYNEQF

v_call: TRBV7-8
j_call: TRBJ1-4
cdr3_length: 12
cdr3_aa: ASSARTGGEKLF

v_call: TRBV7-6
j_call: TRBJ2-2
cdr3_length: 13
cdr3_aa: ASSLRGGFTGELF

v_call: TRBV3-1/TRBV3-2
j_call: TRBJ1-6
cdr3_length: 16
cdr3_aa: ASSQVTGASSYNSPLH

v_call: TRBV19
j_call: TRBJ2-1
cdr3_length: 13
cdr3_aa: ASSIEQIPYNEQF

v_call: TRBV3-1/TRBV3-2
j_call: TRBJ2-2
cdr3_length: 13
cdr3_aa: ASSQGQLSTGELF

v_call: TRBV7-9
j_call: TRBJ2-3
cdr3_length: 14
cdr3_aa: ASSHTSGGAADTQY

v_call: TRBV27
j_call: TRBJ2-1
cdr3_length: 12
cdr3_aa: ASSLRGGGDEQF

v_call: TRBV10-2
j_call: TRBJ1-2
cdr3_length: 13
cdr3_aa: ASSDPVDRVYGYT

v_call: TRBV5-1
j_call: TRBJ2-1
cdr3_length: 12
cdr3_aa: ASSLGIDRGTQF

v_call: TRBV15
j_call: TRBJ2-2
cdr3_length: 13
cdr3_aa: ATSRDRQGTGELF

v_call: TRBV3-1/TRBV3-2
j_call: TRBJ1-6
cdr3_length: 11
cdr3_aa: ASSQERNSPLH

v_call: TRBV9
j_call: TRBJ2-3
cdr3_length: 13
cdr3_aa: ASSTRTGATDTQY

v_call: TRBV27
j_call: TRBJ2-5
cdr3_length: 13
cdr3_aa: ASRHTTGGLETQY

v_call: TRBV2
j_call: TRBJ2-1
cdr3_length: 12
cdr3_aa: ASSELAGYNEQF

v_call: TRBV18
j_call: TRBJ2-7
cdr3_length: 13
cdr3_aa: ASSRQQGVGYEQY

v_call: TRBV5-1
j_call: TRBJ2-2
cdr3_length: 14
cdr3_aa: ASSSGTGSNTGELF

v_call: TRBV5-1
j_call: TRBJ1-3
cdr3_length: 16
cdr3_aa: ASSLTPGGGSSGNTIY

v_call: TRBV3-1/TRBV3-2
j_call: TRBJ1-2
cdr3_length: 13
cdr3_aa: ASSPGTGGWNGYT

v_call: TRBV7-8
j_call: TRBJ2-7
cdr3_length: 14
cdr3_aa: ASSLGQRGRPYEQY

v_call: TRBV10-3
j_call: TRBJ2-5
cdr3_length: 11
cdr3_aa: ATSSGLKETQY

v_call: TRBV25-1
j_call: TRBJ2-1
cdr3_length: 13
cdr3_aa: ASSGQGTGVREQF

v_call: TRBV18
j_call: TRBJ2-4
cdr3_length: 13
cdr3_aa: ASSPLLNNKNIQY

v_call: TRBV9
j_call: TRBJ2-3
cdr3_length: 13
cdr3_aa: ASSAGQGSTDTQY

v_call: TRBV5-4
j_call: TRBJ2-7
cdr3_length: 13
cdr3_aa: ASSLGGPEDYEQY

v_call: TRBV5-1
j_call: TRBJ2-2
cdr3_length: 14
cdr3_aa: ASGSPVGTSSGELF

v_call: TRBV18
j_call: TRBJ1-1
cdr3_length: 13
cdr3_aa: ASSPKQGAYTEAF

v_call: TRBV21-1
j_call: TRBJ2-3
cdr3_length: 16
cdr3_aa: ASSIPLGNRASTDTQY

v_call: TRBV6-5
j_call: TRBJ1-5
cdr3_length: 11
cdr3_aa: ASRPTFSQPQH

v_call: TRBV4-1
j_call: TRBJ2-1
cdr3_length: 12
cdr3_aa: ASSQASTGDEQF

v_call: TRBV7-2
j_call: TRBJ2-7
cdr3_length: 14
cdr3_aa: ASSLVASGGYYEQY

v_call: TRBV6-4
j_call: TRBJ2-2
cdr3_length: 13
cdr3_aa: ASSGTGGTTGELF

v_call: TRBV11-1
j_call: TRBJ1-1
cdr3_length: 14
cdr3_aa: ASSPGTGAPGTEAF

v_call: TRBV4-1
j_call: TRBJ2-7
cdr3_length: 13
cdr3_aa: ASSLPLVGGTEQY

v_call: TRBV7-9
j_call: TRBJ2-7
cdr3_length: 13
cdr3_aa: ASSLIGTGNYEQY